The clone carrying this T cell receptor (beta chain) turned up a few times. The data originate from a study of Ad26.COV2.S vaccination and SARS-CoV-2 variants. Study overall: By the intramuscular route, Ad26.COV2.S was given once, or twice 56 days apart.

Method: immunoSEQ multiplex PCR; TCRdb's copy keeps in-frame clones and lacks some. Here the sample spans 350,000 to 500,000 clones, about nine tenths being singletons. Treatment in this sample: some 20 received Ad26.COV2.S at low or high dose, single or two shots; several received placebo; per-sample allocation not given. Following the first vaccine or placebo injection, samples were taken on day 63. In the vaccine, an Ad26 vector expressed the SARS-CoV-2 spike of the Wuhan strain. This CDR3 region has 14 residues. V was pared by 1 base and J by 4 bases, with 5 bases of the junction left unmatched. Germline-derived CDR1 and CDR2 are SGHNT and YYREEE (reference sequence).

This TCR was recovered from a person between 18 and 59 years old who received the Ad26.COV2.S COVID-19 vaccine or a placebo. This sample comprised peripheral blood, obtained in a trial of Ad26.COV2.S vaccine versus placebo. V usage is TRBV5-4 and J usage is TRBJ2-7; TRBD2 matches at 7 bases. As DNA, the CDR3 is TGTGCCAGCAGCTTGTCTGGCGGGAGATACGAGCAGTACTTC. Translated: CASSLSGGRYEQYF.